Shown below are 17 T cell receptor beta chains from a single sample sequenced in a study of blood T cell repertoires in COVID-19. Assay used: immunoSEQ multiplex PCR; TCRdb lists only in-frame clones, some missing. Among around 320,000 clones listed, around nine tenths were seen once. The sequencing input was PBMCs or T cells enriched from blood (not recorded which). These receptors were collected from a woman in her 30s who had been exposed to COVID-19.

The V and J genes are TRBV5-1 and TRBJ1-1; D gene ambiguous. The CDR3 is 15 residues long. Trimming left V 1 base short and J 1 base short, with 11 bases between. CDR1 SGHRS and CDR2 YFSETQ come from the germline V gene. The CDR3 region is CASSLSPGSNTEAFF. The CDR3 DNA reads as TGCGCCAGCAGCTTGAGTCCGGGGTCGAACACTGAAGCTTTCTTT.

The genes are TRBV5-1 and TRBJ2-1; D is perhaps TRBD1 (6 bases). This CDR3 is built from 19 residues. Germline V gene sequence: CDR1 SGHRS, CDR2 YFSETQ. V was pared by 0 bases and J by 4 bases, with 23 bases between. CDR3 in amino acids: CASSLAYRVLEGFYNEQFF. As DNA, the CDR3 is TGCGCCAGCAGCTTGGCCTACAGGGTGCTCGAAGGGTTTTACAATGAGCAGTTCTTC.

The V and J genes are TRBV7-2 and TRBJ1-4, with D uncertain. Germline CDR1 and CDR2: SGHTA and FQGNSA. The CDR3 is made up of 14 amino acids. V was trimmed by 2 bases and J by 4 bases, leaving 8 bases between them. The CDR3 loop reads CASSLSGINEKLFF. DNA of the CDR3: TGTGCCAGCAGCTTATCAGGAATTAATGAAAAACTGTTTTTT. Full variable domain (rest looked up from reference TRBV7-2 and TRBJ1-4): GAGVSQSPSNKVTEKGKDVELRCDPISGHTALYWYRQSLGQGLEFLIYFQGNSAPDKSGLPSDRFSAERTGGSVSTLTIQRTQQEDSAVYLCASSLSGINEKLFFGSGTQLSVL.

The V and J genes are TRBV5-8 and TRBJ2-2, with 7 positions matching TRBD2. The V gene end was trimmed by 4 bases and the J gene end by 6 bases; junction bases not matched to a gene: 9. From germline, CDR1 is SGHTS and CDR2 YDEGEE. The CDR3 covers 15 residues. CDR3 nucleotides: TGTGCCAGCAGCCTTTGGACTAGTTTACCCGGGGAGCTGTTTTTT. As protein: CASSLWTSLPGELFF.

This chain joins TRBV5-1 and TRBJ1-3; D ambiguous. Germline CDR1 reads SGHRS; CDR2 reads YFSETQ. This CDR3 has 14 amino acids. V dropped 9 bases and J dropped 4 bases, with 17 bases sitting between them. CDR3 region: CATGEGITGNTIYF. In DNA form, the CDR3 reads TGCGCCACCGGAGAGGGAATTACGGGAAACACCATATATTTT.

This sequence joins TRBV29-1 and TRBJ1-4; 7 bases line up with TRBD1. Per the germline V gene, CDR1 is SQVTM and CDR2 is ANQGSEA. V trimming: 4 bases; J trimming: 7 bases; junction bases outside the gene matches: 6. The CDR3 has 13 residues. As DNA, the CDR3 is TGCAGCGTTGTATCGGCAGGGGGTGAAAAACTGTTTTTT. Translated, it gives CSVVSAGGEKLFF.

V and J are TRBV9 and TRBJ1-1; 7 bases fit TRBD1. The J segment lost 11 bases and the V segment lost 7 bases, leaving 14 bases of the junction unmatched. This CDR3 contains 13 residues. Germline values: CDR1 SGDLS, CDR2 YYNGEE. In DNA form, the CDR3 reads TGTGCCAGCGGCGAGGGGGCTGGGGTCGCGGCTTTCTTT. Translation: CASGEGAGVAAFF.

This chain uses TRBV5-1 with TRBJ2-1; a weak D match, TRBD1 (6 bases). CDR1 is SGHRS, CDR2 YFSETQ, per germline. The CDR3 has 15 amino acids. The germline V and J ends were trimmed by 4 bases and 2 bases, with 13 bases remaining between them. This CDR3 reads CASSRDIYTYNEQFF. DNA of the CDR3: TGCGCCAGCAGCCGGGACATATATACCTACAATGAGCAGTTCTTC.

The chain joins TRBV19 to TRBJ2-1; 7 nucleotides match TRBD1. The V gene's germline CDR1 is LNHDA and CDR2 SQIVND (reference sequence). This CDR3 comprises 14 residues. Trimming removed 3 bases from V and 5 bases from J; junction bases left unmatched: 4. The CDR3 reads CASSIRDRNNEQFF. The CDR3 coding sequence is TGTGCCAGTAGTATCCGGGACAGAAACAATGAGCAGTTCTTC.

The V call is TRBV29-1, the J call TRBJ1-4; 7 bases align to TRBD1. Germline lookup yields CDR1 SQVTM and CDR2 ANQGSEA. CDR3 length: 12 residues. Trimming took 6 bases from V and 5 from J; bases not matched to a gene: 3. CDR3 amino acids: CSVPDRNEKLFF. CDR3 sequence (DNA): TGCAGCGTACCGGACAGGAATGAAAAACTGTTTTTT.

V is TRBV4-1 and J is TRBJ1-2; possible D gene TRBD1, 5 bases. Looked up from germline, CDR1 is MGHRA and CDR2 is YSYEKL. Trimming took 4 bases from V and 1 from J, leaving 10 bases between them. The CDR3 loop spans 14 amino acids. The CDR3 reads CASSPTELNYGYTF. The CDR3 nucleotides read TGCGCCAGCAGCCCGACAGAGCTTAACTATGGCTACACCTTC.

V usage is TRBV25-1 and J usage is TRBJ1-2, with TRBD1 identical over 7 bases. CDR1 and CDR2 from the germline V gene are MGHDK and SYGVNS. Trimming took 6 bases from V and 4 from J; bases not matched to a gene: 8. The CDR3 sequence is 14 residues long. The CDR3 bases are TGTGCCAGCAGGGAGACAGGGAGATTCTATGGCTACACCTTC. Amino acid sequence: CASRETGRFYGYTF.

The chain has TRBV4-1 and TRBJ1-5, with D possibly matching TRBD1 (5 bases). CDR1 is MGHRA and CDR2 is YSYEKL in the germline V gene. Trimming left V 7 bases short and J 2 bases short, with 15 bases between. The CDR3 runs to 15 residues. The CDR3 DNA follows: TGCGCCAGCAAATCAGGGTTTGGAGGCAATCAGCCCCAGCATTTT. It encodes CASKSGFGGNQPQHF.

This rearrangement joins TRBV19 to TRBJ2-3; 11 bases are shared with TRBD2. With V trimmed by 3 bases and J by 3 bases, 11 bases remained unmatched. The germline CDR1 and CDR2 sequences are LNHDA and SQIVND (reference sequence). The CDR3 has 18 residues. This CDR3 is CASSIVASGGPLTDTQYF. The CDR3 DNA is TGTGCCAGTAGTATCGTCGCTAGCGGGGGGCCCCTGACAGATACGCAGTATTTT.

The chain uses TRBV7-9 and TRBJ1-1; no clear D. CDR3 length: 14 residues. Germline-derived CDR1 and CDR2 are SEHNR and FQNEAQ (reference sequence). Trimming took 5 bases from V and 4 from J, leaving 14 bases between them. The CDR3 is CASSPKYSGTEAFF. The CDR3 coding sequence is TGTGCCAGCAGCCCAAAATATAGCGGCACTGAAGCTTTCTTT. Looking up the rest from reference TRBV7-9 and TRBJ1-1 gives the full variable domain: DTGVSQNPRHKITKRGQNVTFRCDPISEHNRLYWYRQTLGQGPEFLTYFQNEAQLEKSRLLSDRFSAERPKGSFSTLEIQRTEQGDSAMYLCASSPKYSGTEAFFGQGTRLTVV.

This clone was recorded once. The CDR3: CASSLGPGLAGYEQYF. CDR3 nucleotide sequence: TGTGCCAGCAGCTTGGGACCGGGACTAGCGGGCTACGAGCAGTACTTC. The rearrangement joins TRBV5-5 to TRBJ2-7; 12 nucleotides agree with TRBD2. The junction had 4 bases not matched to a gene; V was cut back by 0 bases and J by 3 bases. Germline V gene data show CDR1 as SGHKS and CDR2 as YYEKEE (reference sequence). This CDR3 has 16 residues.

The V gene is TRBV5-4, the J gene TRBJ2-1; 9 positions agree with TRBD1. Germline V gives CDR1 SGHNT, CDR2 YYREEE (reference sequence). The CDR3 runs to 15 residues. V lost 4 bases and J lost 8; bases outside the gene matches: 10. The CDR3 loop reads CASSLGTGWGDEQFF. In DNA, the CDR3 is TGTGCCAGCAGCCTCGGGACAGGGTGGGGAGATGAGCAGTTCTTC.